What follows are 27 T cell receptor beta chains derived from one specimen sequenced in a study of CD8+ T cells in alopecia areata. Noted treatment: oral pan-JAK inhibitor, 5-10 mg twice daily. Sequencing templates came from extracted RNA that was reverse transcribed into cDNA. The protocol was immunoSEQ multiplex PCR, while the TCRdb copy is restricted to in-frame clones and leaves out a portion. This table has about 210,000 clones, more than 60% appearing once. The material was CD4+ T cells sorted from blood, obtained at week 44, from a patient treated with tofacitinib. Receptors originate from a human donor with alopecia areata.

The V call is TRBV7-2, the J call TRBJ2-1; the match to TRBD2 covers 13 bases. The V segment lost 4 bases and the J segment 4 bases; nucleotides outside the gene matches: 1. The CDR3 is 15 residues long. The germline V gene has CDR1 SGHTA and CDR2 FQGNSA. The CDR3 DNA is TGTGCCAGCAGCTCGGGACTAGCGGGGTACAATGAGCAGTTCTTC. Its translation is CASSSGLAGYNEQFF.

The rearrangement joins TRBV7-2 to TRBJ2-7, with TRBD1 identical over 9 bases. CDR1 and CDR2 from the germline V gene are SGHTA and FQGNSA. This CDR3 spans 16 amino acids. J lost 6 bases, V lost 3 bases, and 12 bases had no gene match. The CDR3 sequence: CASSFPMGTGLGEQYF. CDR3 sequence (DNA): TGTGCCAGCAGCTTCCCCATGGGGACAGGGCTCGGCGAGCAGTACTTC.

This sequence joins TRBV6-6 and TRBJ1-6, with TRBD1 as a possible D gene (5 bases). The CDR3 sequence is 14 residues long. Trimming took off 6 bases at V and 5 bases at J, with 11 bases between the two ends. The germline V gene encodes CDR1 MNHNY and CDR2 SVGAGI (reference sequence). The CDR3 spells CASSLGRDNSPLHF. DNA for the CDR3: TGTGCCAGCAGCCTGGGACGAGATAATTCACCCCTCCACTTT.

This chain links TRBV30 with TRBJ2-1; possibly TRBD1 or TRBD2 for D (5 bases each). Per the germline V gene, CDR1 is GTSNPN and CDR2 is SVGIG (reference sequence). The V end lost 5 bases, the J end lost 4 bases, and 15 bases lay between the germline ends. The CDR3 loop spans 14 amino acids. CDR3: CAWDSGRFYNEQFF. DNA of the CDR3: TGTGCCTGGGACTCAGGGAGATTTTACAATGAGCAGTTCTTC.

The genes are TRBV6-1 and TRBJ1-1; tentatively, D is TRBD1 (6 bases). This CDR3 has 11 amino acids. The germline gives CDR1 MNHNS, CDR2 SASEGT. V lost 6 bases to trimming and J lost 4 bases, with 6 bases between them. CDR3 protein: CASRDSTEAFF. DNA of the CDR3: TGTGCCAGCAGGGACAGCACTGAAGCTTTCTTT.

The chain is built from TRBV5-6 and TRBJ2-2, with D unresolved. Germline V CDR1 and CDR2: SGHDT, YYEEEE. This CDR3 contains 15 residues. Trimming removed 0 bases at V and 5 bases at J, with 11 bases between. The CDR3 DNA follows: TGTGCCAGCAGCTTGGAGTATGTTAGGACCGGGGAGCTGTTTTTT. Translating it yields CASSLEYVRTGELFF.

This sequence joins TRBV7-6 and TRBJ2-1; TRBD2 is a possible D gene (7 bases). The CDR3 runs 16 residues. V lost 5 bases, J lost 5 bases, and 19 bases lay in between. Germline V lookup: CDR1 SGHVS, CDR2 FNYEAQ. The CDR3 sequence: CASSVARGGGHNEQFF. The CDR3 DNA reads TGTGCCAGCAGCGTCGCCAGGGGCGGGGGCCACAATGAGCAGTTCTTC. The full variable domain, in which reference TRBV7-6 and TRBJ2-1 provide the parts outside the CDR3, is GAGVSQSPRYKVTKRGQDVALRCDPISGHVSLYWYRQALGQGPEFLTYFNYEAQQDKSGLPNDRFSAERPEGSISTLTIQRTEQRDSAMYRCASSVARGGGHNEQFFGPGTRLTVL.

This clone was found a few times. The chain uses TRBV30 and TRBJ2-7; D is perhaps TRBD1 or TRBD2 (5 bases each). The CDR3 has 12 amino acids. The germline V gene has CDR1 GTSNPN and CDR2 SVGIG (reference sequence). With 7 bases removed from V and 5 bases from J, the gap between germline ends came to 15 bases. CDR3 bases: TGTGCCTTCGGATTCCAGGGAGACGAGCAGTACTTC. It codes for CAFGFQGDEQYF.

V gene TRBV29-1 combines with J gene TRBJ1-2, with D uncertain. The CDR3 has 11 amino acids. The germline V and J ends were trimmed by 5 bases and 3 bases, with 7 bases remaining between them. In germline, CDR1 is SQVTM, CDR2 ANQGSEA. The CDR3 DNA sequence: TGCAGCGTTTCTGAGGACTATGGCTACACCTTC. It translates to CSVSEDYGYTF.

The V gene is TRBV9, the J gene TRBJ1-1; the match to TRBD1 covers 7 bases. This CDR3 comprises 15 residues. V was clipped by 0 bases and J by 4 bases; unmatched bases: 6. Germline-derived CDR1 and CDR2 are SGDLS and YYNGEE. The CDR3 bases are TGTGCCAGCAGCGTAGGGACAGGCTGGGGCACTGAAGCTTTCTTT. Translation gives CASSVGTGWGTEAFF.

This chain joins TRBV9 and TRBJ1-1, with unresolved D. Trimming pared 4 bases from V and 3 bases from J, leaving 7 bases between. The CDR3 sequence is 12 residues long. Germline CDR1 is SGDLS and CDR2 is YYNGEE. In DNA, the CDR3 is TGTGCCAGCAGCTCCCGGGACACTGAAGCTTTCTTT. Amino acids: CASSSRDTEAFF.

V is TRBV19 and J is TRBJ2-1; 9 bases are a match to TRBD1. Germline V lookup: CDR1 LNHDA, CDR2 SQIVND (reference sequence). This CDR3 is built from 15 residues. Trimming removed 6 bases from V and 5 bases from J; junction bases left unmatched: 8. The CDR3 protein is CASRPQGAANNEQFF. The CDR3, as DNA: TGTGCCAGTAGACCACAGGGGGCGGCGAACAATGAGCAGTTCTTC. The full variable domain, with the rest looked up from reference TRBV19 and TRBJ2-1, is DGGITQSPKYLFRKEGQNVTLSCEQNLNHDAMYWYRQDPGQGLRLIYYSQIVNDFQKGDIAEGYSVSREKKESFPLTVTSAQKNPTAFYLCASRPQGAANNEQFFGPGTRLTVL.

The genes are TRBV7-9 and TRBJ2-2, with D possibly being TRBD1 (6 bases). This CDR3 spans 14 amino acids. Germline lookup yields CDR1 SEHNR and CDR2 FQNEAQ (reference sequence). Trimming shortened V by 7 bases and J by 5 bases, and 14 bases separated the two germline ends. This CDR3 reads CASTPTGGTGELFF. For the CDR3, the DNA is TGTGCCAGCACCCCGACAGGAGGTACCGGGGAGCTGTTTTTT.

The chain combines TRBV10-3 with TRBJ2-5, with D unclear. The ends were cut back, 0 bases at V and 1 base at J, with 6 bases in the middle. The germline CDR1 and CDR2 sequences are ENHRY and SYGVKD. The CDR3 is made up of 14 amino acids. DNA of the CDR3: TGTGCCATCAGTGAGTCTATAGTCCAAGAGACCCAGTACTTC. It is translated as CAISESIVQETQYF.

This chain uses TRBV14 with TRBJ1-1; D unresolved. Germline CDR1 reads SGHDN; CDR2 reads FVKESK. The CDR3 consists of 14 residues. The V gene lost 1 base and the J gene lost 1 base, with 7 bases spanning the gap. In nucleotides, the CDR3 is TGTGCCAGCAGCCAAGCCCTTAGGAACACTGAAGCTTTCTTT. It specifies CASSQALRNTEAFF.

The chain carries TRBV11-2 and TRBJ2-1, with D tentatively TRBD2 (6 bases). Germline V gene sequence: CDR1 SGHAT, CDR2 FQNNGV. This CDR3 spans 15 amino acids. Trimming took off 1 base at V and 7 bases at J, with 14 bases between the two ends. CDR3 residues: CASSLGLTGGNEQFF. The CDR3 DNA sequence: TGTGCCAGCAGCTTAGGGTTAACTGGGGGGAATGAGCAGTTCTTC.

The V call is TRBV11-2, the J call TRBJ1-2; no firm D call. The germline V gene encodes CDR1 SGHAT and CDR2 FQNNGV. The CDR3 extends over 12 amino acids. V was clipped by 6 bases and J by 2 bases, with 7 bases between them. The CDR3 DNA follows: TGTGCCAGCAGTTTCAGAAACTATGGCTACACCTTC. Translation: CASSFRNYGYTF.

The J gene is TRBJ1-5, the V gene TRBV5-1; D not certain. The CDR3 totals 14 residues. Germline CDR1 reads SGHRS; CDR2 reads YFSETQ. The ends were cut back, 0 bases at V and 3 bases at J, with 7 bases in the middle. The CDR3 protein is CASSLGQDNQPQHF. The CDR3, as DNA: TGCGCCAGCAGCTTGGGGCAGGACAATCAGCCCCAGCATTTT. Combining the CDR3 with reference TRBV5-1 and TRBJ1-5 gives the whole variable domain KAGVTQTPRYLIKTRGQQVTLSCSPISGHRSVSWYQQTPGQGLQFLFEYFSETQRNKGNFPGRFSGRQFSNSRSEMNVSTLELGDSALYLCASSLGQDNQPQHFGDGTRLSIL.

The chain couples TRBV2 to TRBJ1-5; no firm D call. The CDR3 is 14 amino acids. Deletions cut 2 bases from V and 3 bases from J, with 8 bases between. CDR1 and CDR2 (germline): SNHLY, FYNNEI. CDR3 region: CASSEIRLNQPQHF. The CDR3 region has the DNA TGTGCCAGCAGTGAAATCCGTCTCAATCAGCCCCAGCATTTT. The full variable domain, its missing parts supplied by reference TRBV2 and TRBJ1-5, is EPEVTQTPSHQVTQMGQEVILRCVPISNHLYFYWYRQILGQKVEFLVSFYNNEISEKSEIFDDQFSVERPDGSNFTLKIRSTKLEDSAMYFCASSEIRLNQPQHFGDGTRLSIL.

This clone was recorded a few times. The genes are TRBV9 and TRBJ2-2; 7 bases line up with TRBD1. The CDR3 loop spans 15 amino acids. Germline V gene lookup returns CDR1 SGDLS and CDR2 YYNGEE. The V gene end was trimmed by 2 bases and the J gene end by 3 bases; junction bases not matched to a gene: 4. CDR3 loop: CASSVGQAHTGELFF. Written as DNA, the CDR3 is TGTGCCAGCAGCGTTGGACAGGCCCACACCGGGGAGCTGTTTTTT.

There are a few counts of this clone. The chain couples TRBV25-1 to TRBJ2-7; 7 positions agree with TRBD1. CDR1 MGHDK and CDR2 SYGVNS come from the germline V gene. This CDR3 is built from 15 residues. The junction had 4 bases not matched to a gene; V was cut back by 0 bases and J by 2 bases. Here the CDR3 DNA reads TGTGCCAGCAGTGAATATACTGGACAGGCCTACGAGCAGTACTTC. Translated: CASSEYTGQAYEQYF.

The gene calls are TRBV7-3 and TRBJ2-1, with TRBD2 identical over 7 bases. Germline V gene lookup returns CDR1 SGHTA and CDR2 FQGTGA. The CDR3 totals 14 residues. The ends lost 5 bases at V and 4 bases at J; junction bases unmatched: 5. The CDR3 spells CASSEPGLYNEQFF. The CDR3, as DNA: TGTGCCAGCAGCGAACCGGGACTATACAATGAGCAGTTCTTC.

The V gene is TRBV6-5, the J gene TRBJ2-1, with D perhaps TRBD2 (6 bases). The ends were cut back, 6 bases at V and 8 bases at J, with 20 bases in the middle. The CDR3 runs to 15 residues. CDR1 is MNHEY, CDR2 SVGAGI, per germline. CDR3 residues: CASSHQGGRVHEQFF. CDR3 DNA sequence: TGTGCCAGCAGCCACCAGGGAGGTCGAGTACATGAGCAGTTCTTC.

This rearrangement joins TRBV7-2 to TRBJ2-5, with TRBD2 identical over 10 bases. The CDR3 sequence is 16 residues long. V was pared by 1 base and J by 5 bases, with 7 bases of the junction left unmatched. Germline values: CDR1 SGHTA, CDR2 FQGNSA. CDR3 DNA sequence: TGTGCCAGCAGCTTAGGTTCTAGCGGGGGTGTGGAGACCCAGTACTTC. It yields the protein CASSLGSSGGVETQYF.

The rearrangement uses TRBV30 and TRBJ2-3; TRBD2 agrees at 13 bases. The CDR3 is 15 residues long. Germline loops: CDR1 GTSNPN, CDR2 SVGIG (reference sequence). Losses at the gene ends were 5 bases for V and 2 bases for J; bases not matched to a gene: 4. The CDR3 DNA follows: TGTGCCTGGGGGGGACTAGCGGGGACCACAGATACGCAGTATTTT. This encodes CAWGGLAGTTDTQYF. The whole variable domain, remainder taken from reference TRBV30 and TRBJ2-3, is SQTIHQWPATLVQPVGSPLSLECTVEGTSNPNLYWYRQAAGRGLQLLFYSVGIGQISSEVPQNLSASRPQDRQFILSSKKLLLSDSGFYLCAWGGLAGTTDTQYFGPGTRLTVL.

The chain recombines TRBV9 with TRBJ2-7; D may be TRBD1 (5 bases). CDR1 is SGDLS, CDR2 YYNGEE, per germline. The length of the CDR3 is 16 residues. Trimming left V 4 bases short and J 2 bases short, with 19 bases between. CDR3 region: CASSPRQQGSTYEQYF. The DNA for the CDR3 is TGTGCCAGCAGCCCAAGGCAGCAGGGAAGTACCTACGAGCAGTACTTC.

The chain recombines TRBV29-1 with TRBJ2-7; TRBD1 is a possible D gene (5 bases). The CDR3 covers 13 residues. The V gene lost 4 bases and the J gene lost 4 bases, with 14 bases spanning the gap. Germline CDR1 and CDR2: SQVTM and ANQGSEA. The CDR3 region is CSVGLQRGYEQYF. The CDR3, as DNA: TGCAGCGTTGGGTTACAAAGGGGTTACGAGCAGTACTTC.